The 3 T cell receptor beta chains in this list originate from one sample, sequenced in a study of regulatory T cells in long-lasting Graves disease (TCRdb year 2021). The method was multiplex PCR. The instrument was an Illumina HiSeq 4000. iRepertoire HTBI primers and Arm-PCR amplification of CDR3 regions were used to construct TCR beta libraries. TCRdb reprocessing: public reads trimmed at Q25 with fastp, clones called with MiXCR, in-frame beta chains kept. Each CDR3 protein appears once, grouped with its most common genes and DNA. The sample profile shows hundreds of thousands of distinct CDR3 sequences; about 13% of them were found once. Approximately 9.3% of the sample is held by the ten biggest clonotypes. The sample's time point, from its label and the paper: newly diagnosed GD, antithyroid drugs for less than 3 months. RNA was extracted from PBMCs in TRIzol for both TCR sequencing and RNA sequencing.

This sample also appeared in a second study, on T cells in Graves' hyperthyroidism and ophthalmopathy.

The source was peripheral blood mononuclear cells (PBMCs), collected at new diagnosis, from a patient treated with antithyroid drugs. The receptor source for this set is a man aged 25-45 years with Graves disease. Donor details come from another sample of the same person, matched by shared clones.

This rearrangement joins TRBV4-1 to TRBJ2-7, with D tentatively TRBD2 (5 bases). Germline V gives CDR1 MGHRA, CDR2 YSYEKL. V shed 1 base and J shed 0 bases, with 10 bases lying between them. The CDR3 covers 15 residues. This CDR3 reads CASSQVELGSYEQYF. The CDR3 DNA is TGCGCCAGCAGCCAAGTTGAACTAGGCTCCTACGAGCAGTACTTC.

This clonotype was found many times. This chain links TRBV30 with TRBJ1-2; D is perhaps TRBD1 (5 bases). The germline V gene encodes CDR1 GTSNPN and CDR2 SVGIG (reference sequence). V was clipped by 4 bases and J by 4 bases, with 19 bases between them. CDR3 length: 15 residues. The CDR3 loop reads CAWMGSGTTGYGYTF. The CDR3 nucleotides are TGTGCCTGGATGGGATCGGGGACCACCGGCTATGGCTACACCTTC.

At least ten counts were recorded for this clonotype. V and J are TRBV5-1 and TRBJ2-2, with D unclear. Deletions cut 3 bases from V and 8 bases from J, with 17 bases between. The CDR3 spans 15 residues. Germline values: CDR1 SGHRS, CDR2 YFSETQ. Here the CDR3 DNA reads TGCGCCAGCAGCTCCTCCACAGAACCCTCGGGGGAGCTGTTTTTT. Translating it yields CASSSSTEPSGELFF.